The entry below gives a single TCR beta chain sequence along with its context. Profiling relied on immunoSEQ multiplex PCR, and the TCRdb table lists in-frame clones only, not all of them. This table has some 200,000 clones, 70% to 75% appearing once. Germline V gene data show CDR1 as SQVTM and CDR2 as ANQGSEA. The CDR3 length is 11 residues. Deletions cut 3 bases from V and 3 bases from J, with 3 bases between. The sample comes from a study of cytotoxic CD8 clonotypes in ibrutinib-treated CLL. Around 2 micrograms of genomic DNA came from cryopreserved PBMCs for TCR beta libraries. The source is a human donor with chronic lymphocytic leukemia. The sequencing here drew on PBMCs, taken after 12 months of ibrutinib treatment. J is TRBJ1-3 and V is TRBV29-1; D unclear. The CDR3 region is CSVDDGNTIYF. CDR3 DNA: TGCAGCGTTGATGATGGAAACACCATATATTTT.